This TCR beta chain was observed in a study of immune cell composition in non-small cell lung cancer. General study findings and limits: No significant correlation existed between pack-years smoked and tumour clonality.

This clone appeared a few times. Its target is not known. TCRdb keeps only in-frame clones here, not all; method: immunoSEQ multiplex PCR. In the table there are thousands of clones, roughly 81% of which are singletons. Frozen unsorted single-cell suspensions supplied the genomic DNA. The V gene's germline CDR1 is MNHEY and CDR2 SMNVEV (reference sequence). The CDR3 is 16 residues long. V was shortened by 6 bases and J by 6 bases, with 24 bases between the two germline ends. These data also featured in a second study, about CD4 T cells in lung cancer. As that study records: Before blood donation, patients had received platinum chemotherapy among other treatments. Some blood responses might reflect in vitro priming of naive T cells.

The sample consisted of lung tumor tissue. The receptor comes from a human donor with non-small cell lung cancer. The chain recombines TRBV27 with TRBJ2-7; D may be TRBD2 (6 bases). CDR3 nucleotide sequence: TGTGCCAGCAGCCCTGCGGGGTTAGCAGGATCTGGCGAGCAGTACGTC. Protein product: CASSPAGLAGSGEQYV.